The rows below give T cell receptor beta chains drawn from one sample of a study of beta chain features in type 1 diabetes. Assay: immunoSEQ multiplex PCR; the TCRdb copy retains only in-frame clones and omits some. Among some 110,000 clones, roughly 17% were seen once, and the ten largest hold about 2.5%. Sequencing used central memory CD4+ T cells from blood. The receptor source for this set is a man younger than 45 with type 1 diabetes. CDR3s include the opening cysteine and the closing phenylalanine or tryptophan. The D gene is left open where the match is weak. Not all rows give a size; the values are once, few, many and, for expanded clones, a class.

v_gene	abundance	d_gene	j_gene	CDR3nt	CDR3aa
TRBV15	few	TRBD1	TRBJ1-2	TGTGCCACCAGCAGCCAGGGGGACTATGGCTACACCTTC	CATSSQGDYGYTF
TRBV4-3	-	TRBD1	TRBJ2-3	TGCGCCAGCAGCCAGCAAAGACAGGGATCAGATACGCAGTATTTT	CASSQQRQGSDTQYF
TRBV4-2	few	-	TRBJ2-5	TGTGCCAGCAGCCAAGAACTGACGGGGAAAGAGACCCAGTACTTC	CASSQELTGKETQYF
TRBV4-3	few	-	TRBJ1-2	TGCGCCAGCAGCCAAACCCAGAGTAACTATGGCTACACCTTC	CASSQTQSNYGYTF
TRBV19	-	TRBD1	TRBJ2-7	TGTGCCAGTATCCCGGGACAGGGGGCAAATGAGCAGTACTTC	CASIPGQGANEQYF
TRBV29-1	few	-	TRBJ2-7	TGCAGCGTGGGGACGGCCCGGAGCTCCTACGAGCAGTACTTC	CSVGTARSSYEQYF
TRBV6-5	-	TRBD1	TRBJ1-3	TGTGCCAGCAGTTACTCCGGGACAGTAGGAAACACCATATATTTT	CASSYSGTVGNTIYF
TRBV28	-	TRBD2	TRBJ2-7	TGTGCCAGCGCAGCGGGATCCTACGAGCAGTACTTC	CASAAGSYEQYF
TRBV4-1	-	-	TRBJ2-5	TGCGCCAGCAGCCAAGTCTGGCAGGGTGGGGATGAGACCCAGTACTTC	CASSQVWQGGDETQYF
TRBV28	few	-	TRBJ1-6	TGTGCCAGCAGCCGTGGGACACCTAGGGCACCCCTCCACTTT	CASSRGTPRAPLHF
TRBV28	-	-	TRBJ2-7	TGTGCCAGCAGTTCCGGACAGCCCGGGTATTTC	CASSSGQPGYF
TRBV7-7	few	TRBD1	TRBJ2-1	TGTGCTAGCAGCCCGGAGACAGGGGTGTTTAGTGAGCAGTTCTTC	CASSPETGVFSEQFF
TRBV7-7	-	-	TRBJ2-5	TGTGCTAGCAGTTTACAAACCGAGGGGGAGACCCAGTACTTC	CASSLQTEGETQYF
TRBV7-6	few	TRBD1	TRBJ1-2	TGTGCCAGCAGCTTGCAGGGGGACTATGGCTACACCTTC	CASSLQGDYGYTF
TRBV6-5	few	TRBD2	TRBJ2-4	TGTGCCAGCAGACGGACTAGCGAGGCCAAAAACATTCAGTACTTC	CASRRTSEAKNIQYF
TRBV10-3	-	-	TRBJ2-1	TGTGCCATCAGCCCAAGCACGAGCTCCTACAATGAGCAGTTCTTC	CAISPSTSSYNEQFF
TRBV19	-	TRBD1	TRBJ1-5	TGTGCCAGTAGCCTCACAGGGGGCGGCAATCAGCCCCAGCATTTT	CASSLTGGGNQPQHF
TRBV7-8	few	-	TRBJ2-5	TGTGCCAGCAGCTTAGGGGAGTCCGAGACCCAGTACTTC	CASSLGESETQYF
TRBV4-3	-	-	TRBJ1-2	TGCGCCAGCAGCCAAGGGACGTACCTAAACTATGGCTACACCTTC	CASSQGTYLNYGYTF
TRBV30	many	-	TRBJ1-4	TGTGCCTGGAGGGCTAGCTTTATTGAGAATGAAAAACTGTTTTTT	CAWRASFIENEKLFF
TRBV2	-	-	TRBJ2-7	TGTGCCAGCAGTGTCTTCGAGCAGTACTTC	CASSVFEQYF
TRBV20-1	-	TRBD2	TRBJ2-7	TGCAGTGTTTCTAGCGGCTACGAGCAGTACTTC	CSVSSGYEQYF
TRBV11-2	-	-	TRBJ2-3	TGTGCCAGCAGCTTATGGGAAGATACGCAGTATTTT	CASSLWEDTQYF
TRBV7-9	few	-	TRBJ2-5	TGTGCCAGCAGCTTAGCGGCCCATAGACGGGGAGAGACCCAGTACTTC	CASSLAAHRRGETQYF
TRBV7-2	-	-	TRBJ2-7	TGTGCCAGCAGTCCTAGACAGGATTCCTACGAGCAGTACTTC	CASSPRQDSYEQYF
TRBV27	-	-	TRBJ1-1	TGTGCCAGCAGACCCCCGGGACTCACTGAAGCTTTCTTT	CASRPPGLTEAFF